One T cell receptor (beta chain) is described in this entry. The source of the sample is a study of blood T cell repertoires in COVID-19. The wider study: Collection of acute and convalescent COVID-19 samples took place in the United States, Italy and Spain.

Germline lookup yields CDR1 MNHEY and CDR2 SVGEGT. Deletions cut 2 bases from V and 4 bases from J, with 5 bases between. This CDR3 is built from 12 residues. The method was immunoSEQ multiplex PCR; TCRdb's version includes in-frame clones alone and lacks a portion of them. The data show about 270,000 clones, with roughly 84% seen just once and less than 4% held by the top ten. What was sequenced was peripheral blood. The sequence was obtained from a woman between 18 and 30 years old with acute or convalescent COVID-19. The chain combines TRBV6-2 or TRBV6-3 with TRBJ1-1; D is undetermined. The CDR3 loop reads CASSYLSTEAFF. The DNA for the CDR3 is TGTGCCAGCAGTTACCTAAGCACTGAAGCTTTCTTT.